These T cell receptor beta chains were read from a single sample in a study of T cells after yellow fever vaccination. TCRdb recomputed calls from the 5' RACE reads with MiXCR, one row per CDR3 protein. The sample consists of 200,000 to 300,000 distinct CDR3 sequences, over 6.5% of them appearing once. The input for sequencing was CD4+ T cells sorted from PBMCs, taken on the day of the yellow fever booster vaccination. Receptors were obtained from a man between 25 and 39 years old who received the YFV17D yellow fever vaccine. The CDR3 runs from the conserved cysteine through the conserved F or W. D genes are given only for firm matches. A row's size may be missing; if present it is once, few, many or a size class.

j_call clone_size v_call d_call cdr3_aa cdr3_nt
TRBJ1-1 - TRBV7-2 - CASREYRGGTEAFF TGTGCCAGCAGAGAGTATCGGGGTGGAACTGAAGCTTTCTTT
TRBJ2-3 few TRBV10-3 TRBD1 CAIQGITDTQYF TGTGCCATACAGGGGATCACAGATACGCAGTATTTT
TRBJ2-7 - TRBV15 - CATSRDPFIYEQYF TGTGCCACCAGCAGAGATCCTTTTATCTACGAGCAGTACTTC
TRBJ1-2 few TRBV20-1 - CSARDARGDFYGYTF TGCAGTGCTAGAGATGCCCGGGGCGACTTCTATGGCTACACCTTC
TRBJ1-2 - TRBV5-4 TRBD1 CASSARDRGYGYTF TGTGCCAGCAGCGCCCGGGACAGGGGATATGGCTACACCTTC
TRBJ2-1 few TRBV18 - CASSPGPVNEQFF TGTGCCAGCTCACCCGGCCCGGTCAATGAGCAGTTCTTC
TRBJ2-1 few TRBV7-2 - CASSRSRDEQFF TGTGCCAGCAGCCGGAGTCGGGATGAGCAGTTCTTC
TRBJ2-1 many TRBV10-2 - CASSVWGASYNEQFF TGCGCCAGCAGTGTATGGGGGGCATCCTACAATGAGCAGTTCTTC
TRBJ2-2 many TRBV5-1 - CASSPRGREGPGELFF TGCGCCAGCAGCCCGCGGGGACGGGAAGGGCCAGGGGAGCTGTTTTTT
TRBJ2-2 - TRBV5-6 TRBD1 CASSLWDRGPGELFF TGTGCCAGCAGCTTGTGGGACAGGGGGCCCGGGGAGCTGTTTTTT
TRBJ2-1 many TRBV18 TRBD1 CASSVGTGGYNEQFF TGTGCCAGCTCAGTAGGGACAGGAGGCTACAATGAGCAGTTCTTC
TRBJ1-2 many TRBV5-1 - CASSLERGDNYGYTF TGCGCCAGCAGCTTGGAGAGGGGAGACAACTATGGCTACACCTTC
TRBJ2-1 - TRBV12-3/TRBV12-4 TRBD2 CASRLSPREGGSSGSEQFF TGTGCCAGCAGACTTTCACCAAGGGAAGGCGGGAGTTCGGGGAGTGAGCAGTTCTTC
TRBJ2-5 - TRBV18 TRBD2 CASSFGLAGEEETQYF TGTGCCAGCTCTTTTGGACTAGCGGGAGAGGAAGAGACCCAGTACTTC
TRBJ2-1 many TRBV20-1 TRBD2 CSAKRSGSSYNEQFF TGCAGTGCTAAACGTAGCGGGAGCAGCTACAATGAGCAGTTCTTC